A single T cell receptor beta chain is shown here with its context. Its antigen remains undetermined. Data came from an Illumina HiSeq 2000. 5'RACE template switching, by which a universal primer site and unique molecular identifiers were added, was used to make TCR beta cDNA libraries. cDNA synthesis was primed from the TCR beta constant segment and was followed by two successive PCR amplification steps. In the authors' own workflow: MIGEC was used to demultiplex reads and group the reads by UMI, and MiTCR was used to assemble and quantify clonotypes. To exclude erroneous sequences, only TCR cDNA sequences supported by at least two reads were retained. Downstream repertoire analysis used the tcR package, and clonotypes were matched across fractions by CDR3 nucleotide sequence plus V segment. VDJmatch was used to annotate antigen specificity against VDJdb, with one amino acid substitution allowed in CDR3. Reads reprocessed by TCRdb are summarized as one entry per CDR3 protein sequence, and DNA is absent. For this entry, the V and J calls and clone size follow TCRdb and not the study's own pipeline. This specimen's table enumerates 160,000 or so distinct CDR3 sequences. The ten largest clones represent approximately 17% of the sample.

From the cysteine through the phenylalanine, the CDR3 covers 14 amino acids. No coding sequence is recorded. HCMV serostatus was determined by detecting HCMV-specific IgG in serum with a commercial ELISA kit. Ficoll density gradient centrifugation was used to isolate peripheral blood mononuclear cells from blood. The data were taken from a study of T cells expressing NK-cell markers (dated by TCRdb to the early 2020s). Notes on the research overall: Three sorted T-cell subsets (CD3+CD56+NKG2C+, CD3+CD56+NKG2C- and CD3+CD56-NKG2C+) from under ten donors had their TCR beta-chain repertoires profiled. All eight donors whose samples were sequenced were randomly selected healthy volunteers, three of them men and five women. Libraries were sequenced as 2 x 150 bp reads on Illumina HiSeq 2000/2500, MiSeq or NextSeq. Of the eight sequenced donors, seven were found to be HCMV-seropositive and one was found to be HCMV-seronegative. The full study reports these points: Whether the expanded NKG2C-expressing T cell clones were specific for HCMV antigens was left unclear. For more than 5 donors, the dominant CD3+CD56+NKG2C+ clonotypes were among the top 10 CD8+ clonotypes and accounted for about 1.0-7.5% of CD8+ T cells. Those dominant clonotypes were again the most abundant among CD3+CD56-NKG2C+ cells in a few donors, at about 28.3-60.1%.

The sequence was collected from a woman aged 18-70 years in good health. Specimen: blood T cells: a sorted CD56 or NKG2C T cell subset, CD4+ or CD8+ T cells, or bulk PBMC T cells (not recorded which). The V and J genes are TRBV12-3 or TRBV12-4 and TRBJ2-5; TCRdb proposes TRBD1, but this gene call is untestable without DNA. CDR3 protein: CASSLRQGKETQYF.